One T cell receptor (beta chain) is described in this entry. This clonotype has only one observation. The antigen this receptor binds is unknown. The record has no base qualities; no much larger clone is one base away. The library came from 5' RACE. These reads were obtained on an Illumina HiSeq 2500. A second roughly 6 to 12 cycle PCR used a sample-barcoded 5' primer and a J-beta primer mix. A unique molecular identifier was introduced onto each TCR beta cDNA molecule by a template-switch 5' adaptor carrying 12 random nucleotides. At least 2.5 million CDR3-containing paired-end reads were obtained from each sample. The Mint cDNA synthesis kit, primed by a TRBC-specific oligonucleotide, was used to synthesize first-strand cDNA from all RNA. Following uracil-DNA glycosylase treatment, a first 18-cycle PCR with universal primers M1SS and BC2_uni_R was performed on all cDNA. For the original study's pipeline: For normalization, 1 million high-quality reads were randomly selected from each sample, with every read carrying a distinct molecular identifier. Reads sharing molecular identifiers were discarded rather than binned into consensus sequences. MiTCR, with a Q25 quality threshold and the strictest error-elimination algorithm, was used for CDR3 identification, clonotype clustering and error correction. Lower-bound total TCR beta diversity was estimated with a nonparametric unseen species model using Euler transformation. TCRdb cleaned the public reads at Q25 with fastp, built clones with MiXCR and kept in-frame beta chains. Each CDR3 protein appears once, grouped with its most common genes and DNA. TCRdb, not the original authors, processed these V and J calls. Present in this sample are roughly 1.5 million distinct CDR3 sequences, 35% to 45% of which were seen just once. The ten largest make up 4% of the sample.

The germline V gene (reference sequence) sets CDR1 to DFQATT and CDR2 to SNEGSKA. Trimming takes 1 base off V and 0 bases off J; junction bases not matched to a gene: 11. Measured from the cysteine to the phenylalanine, the CDR3 is 18 residues long. Kept here is only the CDR3 DNA, which spans 54 bases and is read in frame from base 1. This specimen comes from a study of blood T cells in healthy people across ages (dated by TCRdb to about 2015). With respect to the entire study: Template switching captured roughly one uniquely barcoded TCR beta cDNA molecule per two T cells in model experiments. Donors were grouped into four age groups: young (average about 15 years), middle-aged (39), aged (over 55) and long-lived (about 90). Using deep sequencing normalized with unique cDNA molecular identifiers, the study measured how TCR beta repertoire diversity changes with age. For two donors (one aged 18 to 30 and one aged 80 or older), the study analyzed two additional independent replicas of 1 million unique cDNA reads from the same blood draw. To avoid experimental bias, donors of different ages were spread randomly across the sequencing lanes. Summary of the overall study and its limitations: Compared with the aged group, more naive CD4+ T cells, fewer expanded clones and increased TCR diversity were shown by the long-lived group, suggesting age selection. Observed TCR beta diversity per million T cells fell roughly linearly with age, and a significant reduction was already apparent by age around 40. Observed TCR beta diversity correlated strongly with the percentage of naive T cells measured by flow cytometry. Estimates of total diversity based on one million sequenced T cells were considered lower bounds and underestimates. Because donor CMV infection status was unknown, age-related changes in expanded clonotypes were potentially confounded. Conclusive comparison of naive and antigen-experienced compartments was prevented by the profiling of bulk unsorted PBMCs.

The donors were 40 or so Caucasian individuals from Russia, aged roughly 6 to 100 years, who were systemically healthy. Around 10 milliliters of peripheral blood were collected from each donor into EDTA-treated Vacutainer tubes. PBMCs were isolated by Ficoll-Paque density-gradient centrifugation, with at least 7 million obtained per sample. Total RNA, at least 6 micrograms per sample, was extracted from PBMCs with Trizol reagent. For every donor, an aliquot of PBMCs went through flow cytometry to measure the percentages of naive CD45RAhigh/CD27high T cells. The receptor was derived from a woman aged 18-29 years in good health. Sequencing was done on a sample of blood. Rearrangement joined TRBV20-1 to TRBJ1-4; 7 middle bases align to TRBD1. The DNA sequence follows: TGCAGTGCTAGAGCGAGAGGGGGCGACTATGCAACTAATGAAAAACTGTTTTTT. It encodes CSARARGGDYATNEKLFF.